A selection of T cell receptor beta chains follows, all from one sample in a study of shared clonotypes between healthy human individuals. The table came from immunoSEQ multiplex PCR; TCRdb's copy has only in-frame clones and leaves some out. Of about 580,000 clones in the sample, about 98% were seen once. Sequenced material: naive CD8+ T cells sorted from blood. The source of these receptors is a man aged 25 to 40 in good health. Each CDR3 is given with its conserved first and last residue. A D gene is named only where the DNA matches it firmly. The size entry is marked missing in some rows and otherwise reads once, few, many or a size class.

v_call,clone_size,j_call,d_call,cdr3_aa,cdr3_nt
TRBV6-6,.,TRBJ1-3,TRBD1,CASSATGFGNTIYF,TGTGCCAGCAGCGCGACAGGGTTCGGAAACACCATATATTTT
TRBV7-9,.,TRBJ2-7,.,CASSLGKGPSSYEQYF,TGTGCCAGCAGCTTAGGGAAGGGCCCCTCCTCCTACGAGCAGTACTTC
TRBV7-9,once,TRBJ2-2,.,CASSFRTGAGTGELFF,TGTGCCAGCAGCTTCCGAACGGGGGCCGGGACCGGGGAGCTGTTTTTT
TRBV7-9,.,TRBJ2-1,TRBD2,CASSFPGGPLFF,TGTGCCAGCAGCTTTCCGGGAGGGCCCCTGTTCTTC
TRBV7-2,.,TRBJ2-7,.,CASSYLAASYEQYF,TGTGCCAGCAGCTACTTAGCGGCCTCCTACGAGCAGTACTTC
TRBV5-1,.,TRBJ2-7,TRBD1,CASSFPGQGTNEQYF,TGCGCCAGCAGCTTCCCGGGACAGGGCACCAACGAGCAGTACTTC
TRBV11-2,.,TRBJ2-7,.,CASSLSRGAYEQYF,TGTGCCAGCAGCTTATCCCGGGGAGCCTACGAGCAGTACTTC
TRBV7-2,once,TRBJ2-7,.,CASSVGPFPNYEQYF,TGTGCCAGCAGCGTAGGGCCGTTCCCTAACTACGAGCAGTACTTC
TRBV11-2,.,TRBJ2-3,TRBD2,CASSFAGATDTQYF,TGTGCCAGCAGCTTTGCGGGAGCTACAGATACGCAGTATTTT
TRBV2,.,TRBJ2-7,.,CASKDSPYEQYF,TGTGCCAGCAAAGACAGCCCCTACGAGCAGTACTTC
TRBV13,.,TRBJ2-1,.,CASSWERDLNNEQFF,TGTGCCAGCAGCTGGGAACGGGACTTAAACAATGAGCAGTTCTTC
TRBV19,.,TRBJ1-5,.,CASSHPSRTPLSNQPQHF,TGTGCCAGTTCTCACCCATCCAGGACACCGCTAAGCAATCAGCCCCAGCATTTT
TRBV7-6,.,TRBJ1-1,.,CASSFGGVTEAFF,TGTGCCAGCAGCTTCGGGGGCGTGACTGAAGCTTTCTTT
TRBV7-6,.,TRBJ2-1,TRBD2,CASSSEAGVSYNEQFF,TGTGCCAGCAGCTCGGAAGCGGGAGTGTCCTACAATGAGCAGTTCTTC
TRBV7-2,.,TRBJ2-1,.,CASSPSGSSYNEQFF,TGTGCCAGCAGCCCCTCAGGGAGCTCCTACAATGAGCAGTTCTTC
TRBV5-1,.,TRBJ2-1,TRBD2,CASRMGLAGVYEQFF,TGCGCCAGCCGAATGGGACTAGCGGGAGTCTATGAGCAGTTCTTC
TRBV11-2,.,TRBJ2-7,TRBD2,CASSLGGGREAYEQYF,TGTGCCAGCAGCTTAGGGGGGGGGCGGGAGGCCTACGAGCAGTACTTC
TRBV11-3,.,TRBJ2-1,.,CASSLEGYNEQFF,TGTGCCAGCAGCTTAGAAGGGTACAATGAGCAGTTCTTC
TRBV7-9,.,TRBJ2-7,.,CASSLIGDPRDEQYF,TGTGCCAGCAGCTTAATCGGGGATCCAAGAGACGAGCAGTACTTC
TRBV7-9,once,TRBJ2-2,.,CASSLITSLDTGELFF,TGTGCCAGCAGCTTAATCACTAGCCTGGACACCGGGGAGCTGTTTTTT
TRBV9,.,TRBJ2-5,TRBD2,CASSVDGTRGETQYF,TGTGCCAGCAGCGTAGATGGGACTAGAGGAGAGACCCAGTACTTC
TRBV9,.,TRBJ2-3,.,CASSVGGGTSTQYF,TGTGCCAGCAGCGTAGGAGGCGGCACCTCAACGCAGTATTTT
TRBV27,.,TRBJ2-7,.,CASSLRYEIPTPYEQYF,TGTGCCAGCAGTTTACGATACGAGATACCAACTCCCTACGAGCAGTACTTC
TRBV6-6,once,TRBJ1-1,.,CASSYMIELNTEAFF,TGTGCCAGCAGTTATATGATCGAATTGAACACTGAAGCTTTCTTT
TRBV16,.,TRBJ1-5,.,CASTRPGRDQPQHF,TGTGCCAGCACCCGACCGGGTCGGGATCAGCCCCAGCATTTT
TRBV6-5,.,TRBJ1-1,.,CASSYSGAGAEAFF,TGTGCCAGCAGTTACTCGGGGGCTGGGGCTGAAGCTTTCTTT
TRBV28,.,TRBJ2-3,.,CASSSPAATDTQYF,TGTGCCAGCAGCTCCCCCGCGGCTACAGATACGCAGTATTTT
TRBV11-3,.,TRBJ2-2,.,CASSLAGNTGELFF,TGTGCCAGCAGCTTAGCAGGGAACACCGGGGAGCTGTTTTTT
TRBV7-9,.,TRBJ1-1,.,CASSPKDVNTEAFF,TGTGCCAGCAGCCCCAAGGATGTGAACACTGAAGCTTTCTTT
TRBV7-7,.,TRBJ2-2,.,CASSFLGATGELFF,TGTGCTAGCAGCTTCCTAGGGGCCACCGGGGAGCTGTTTTTT
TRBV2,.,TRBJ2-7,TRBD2,CASIGAGGSYEQYF,TGTGCCAGCATTGGGGCGGGAGGTTCTTACGAGCAGTACTTC
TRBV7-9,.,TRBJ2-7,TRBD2,CASSYAGDYEQYF,TGTGCCAGCAGCTACGCGGGAGACTACGAGCAGTACTTC
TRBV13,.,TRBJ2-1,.,CASSLVGGSYNEQFF,TGTGCCAGCAGCTTAGTTGGAGGCTCCTACAATGAGCAGTTCTTC
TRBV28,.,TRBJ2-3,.,CASSLGTNTDTQYF,TGTGCCAGCAGTTTAGGGACCAACACAGATACGCAGTATTTT
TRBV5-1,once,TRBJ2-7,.,CASRAGSALYEQYF,TGCGCCAGCAGGGCCGGGTCCGCTCTCTACGAGCAGTACTTC
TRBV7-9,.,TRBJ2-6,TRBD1,CASRVTGAGANVLTF,TGTGCCAGCAGAGTTACAGGGGCCGGGGCCAACGTCCTGACTTTC
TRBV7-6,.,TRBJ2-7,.,CASSLFASLGTTYEQYF,TGTGCCAGCAGCTTATTCGCGAGTTTGGGCACTACCTACGAGCAGTACTTC
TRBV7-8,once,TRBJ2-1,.,CASSLAQNEQFF,TGTGCCAGCAGCTTAGCCCAGAATGAGCAGTTCTTC
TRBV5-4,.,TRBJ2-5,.,CASSLRLGQETQYF,TGTGCCAGCAGCTTGAGGTTAGGGCAAGAGACCCAGTACTTC
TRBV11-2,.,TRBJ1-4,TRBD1,CASSLILGQVINEKLFF,TGTGCCAGCAGCTTAATCCTGGGACAGGTGATTAATGAAAAACTGTTTTTT
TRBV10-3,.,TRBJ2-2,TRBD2,CAISESSSGTTGELFF,TGTGCCATCAGTGAGTCCTCTAGCGGGACGACCGGGGAGCTGTTTTTT
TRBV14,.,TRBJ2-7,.,CASSQESGITYEQYF,TGTGCCAGCAGCCAAGAGTCAGGGATTACCTACGAGCAGTACTTC
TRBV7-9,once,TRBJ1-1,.,CASSPPEGNTEAFF,TGTGCCAGCAGCCCTCCAGAGGGGAACACTGAAGCTTTCTTT
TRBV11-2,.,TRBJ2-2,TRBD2,CASRRENFPTGELFF,TGTGCCAGCAGGCGGGAGAACTTTCCCACCGGGGAGCTGTTTTTT
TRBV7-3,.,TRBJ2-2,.,CASSHSDTGELFF,TGTGCCAGCAGCCATTCGGACACCGGGGAGCTGTTTTTT
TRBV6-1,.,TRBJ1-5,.,CASSEYGPSNQPQHF,TGTGCCAGCAGTGAATACGGACCGAGCAATCAGCCCCAGCATTTT
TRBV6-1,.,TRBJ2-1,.,CASSEIISGTRNEQFF,TGTGCCAGCAGTGAAATCATCAGCGGGACAAGGAATGAGCAGTTCTTC
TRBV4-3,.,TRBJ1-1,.,CASSQDRVMNTEAFF,TGCGCCAGCAGCCAAGACAGGGTCATGAACACTGAAGCTTTCTTT
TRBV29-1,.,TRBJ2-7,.,CSAWTPYEQYF,TGCAGCGCCTGGACACCCTACGAGCAGTACTTC
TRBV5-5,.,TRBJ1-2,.,CASRGGQQVPYGYTF,TGTGCCAGCAGGGGAGGACAGCAGGTCCCGTATGGCTACACCTTC
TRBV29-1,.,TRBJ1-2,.,CSVDWGVDGYTF,TGCAGCGTTGACTGGGGCGTGGATGGCTACACCTTC
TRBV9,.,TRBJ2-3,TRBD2,CASSVVAGGVTDTQYF,TGTGCCAGCAGCGTAGTTGCGGGAGGAGTCACAGATACGCAGTATTTT
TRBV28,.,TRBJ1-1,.,CASSLDAGDLMNTEAFF,TGTGCCAGCAGTTTAGATGCGGGGGACCTAATGAACACTGAAGCTTTCTTT